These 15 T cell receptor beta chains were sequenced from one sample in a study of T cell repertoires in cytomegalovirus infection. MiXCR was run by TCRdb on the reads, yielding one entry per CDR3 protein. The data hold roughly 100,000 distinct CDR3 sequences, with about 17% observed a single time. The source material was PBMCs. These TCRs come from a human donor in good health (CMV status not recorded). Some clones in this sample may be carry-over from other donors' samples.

CDR3 amino acids: CSVLLGQGDYGYTF. The CDR3, as DNA: TGCAGCGTCCTTTTGGGACAGGGTGACTATGGCTACACCTTC. The rearrangement joins TRBV29-1 to TRBJ1-2; 9 nucleotides agree with TRBD1. Germline CDR1 reads SQVTM; CDR2 reads ANQGSEA. Trimming removed 6 bases from V and 3 bases from J; junction bases left unmatched: 8. The CDR3 length is 14 residues.

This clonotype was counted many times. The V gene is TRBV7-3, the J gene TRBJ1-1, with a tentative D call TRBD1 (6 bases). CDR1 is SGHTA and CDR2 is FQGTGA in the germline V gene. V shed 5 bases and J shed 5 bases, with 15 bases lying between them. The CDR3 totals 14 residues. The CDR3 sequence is CASSIAGEGTEAFF. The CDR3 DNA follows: TGTGCCAGCAGCATCGCAGGGGAAGGGACTGAAGCTTTCTTT.

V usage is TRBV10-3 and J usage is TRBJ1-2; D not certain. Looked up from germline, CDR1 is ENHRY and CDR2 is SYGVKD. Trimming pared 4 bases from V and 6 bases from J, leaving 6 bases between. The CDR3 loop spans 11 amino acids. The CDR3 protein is CAISGRDGYTF. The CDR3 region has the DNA TGTGCCATCAGTGGACGGGATGGCTACACCTTC.

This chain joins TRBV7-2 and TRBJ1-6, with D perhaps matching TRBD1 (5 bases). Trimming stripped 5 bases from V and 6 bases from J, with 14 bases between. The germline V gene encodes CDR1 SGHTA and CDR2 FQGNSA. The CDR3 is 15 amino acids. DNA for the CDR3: TGTGCCAGCAGCCCATCCCCGGGGCCTAATTCACCCCTCCACTTT. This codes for CASSPSPGPNSPLHF.

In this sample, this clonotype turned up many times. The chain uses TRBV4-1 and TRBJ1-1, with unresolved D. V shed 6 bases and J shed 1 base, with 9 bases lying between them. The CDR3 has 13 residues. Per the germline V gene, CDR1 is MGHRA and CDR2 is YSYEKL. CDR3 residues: CASRGEWNTEAFF. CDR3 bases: TGCGCCAGCAGGGGTGAGTGGAACACTGAAGCTTTCTTT.

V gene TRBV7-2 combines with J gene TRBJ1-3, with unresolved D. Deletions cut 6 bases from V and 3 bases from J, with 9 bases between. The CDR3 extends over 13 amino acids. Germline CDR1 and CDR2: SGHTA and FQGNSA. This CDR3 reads CASRLKGGNTIYF. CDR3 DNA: TGTGCCAGCAGATTAAAAGGTGGAAACACCATATATTTT.

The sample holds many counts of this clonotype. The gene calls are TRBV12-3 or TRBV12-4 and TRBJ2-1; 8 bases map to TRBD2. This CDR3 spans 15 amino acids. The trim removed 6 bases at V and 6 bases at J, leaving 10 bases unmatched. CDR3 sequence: CASRAGTRAFNEQFF. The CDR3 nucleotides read TGTGCCAGCAGGGCCGGGACTAGGGCTTTCAATGAGCAGTTCTTC.

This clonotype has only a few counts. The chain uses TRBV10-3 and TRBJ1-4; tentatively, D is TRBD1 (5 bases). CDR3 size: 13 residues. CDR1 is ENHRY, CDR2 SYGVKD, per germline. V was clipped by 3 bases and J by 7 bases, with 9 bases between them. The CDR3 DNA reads TGTGCCATCAGTGACGTCAGGGCTGAAAAACTGTTTTTT. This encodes CAISDVRAEKLFF.

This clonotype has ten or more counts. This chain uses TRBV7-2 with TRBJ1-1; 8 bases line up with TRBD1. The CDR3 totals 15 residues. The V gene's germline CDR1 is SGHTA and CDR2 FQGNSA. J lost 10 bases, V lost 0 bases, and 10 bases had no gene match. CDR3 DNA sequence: TGTGCCAGCAGCTTAGCTGCAGGGGGCGTGTTGGGAGCTTTCTTT. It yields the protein CASSLAAGGVLGAFF.

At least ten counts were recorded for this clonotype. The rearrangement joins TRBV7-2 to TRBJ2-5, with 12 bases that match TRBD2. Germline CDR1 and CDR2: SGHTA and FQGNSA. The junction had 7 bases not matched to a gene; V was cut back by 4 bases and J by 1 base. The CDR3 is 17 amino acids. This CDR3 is CASSSPLLAGGQETQYF. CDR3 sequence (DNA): TGTGCCAGCAGCTCACCTCTACTAGCGGGGGGCCAAGAGACCCAGTACTTC.

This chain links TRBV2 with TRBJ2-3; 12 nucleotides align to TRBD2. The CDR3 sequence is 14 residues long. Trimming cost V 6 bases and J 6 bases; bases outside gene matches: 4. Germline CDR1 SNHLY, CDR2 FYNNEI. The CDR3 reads CASSRTSGADTQYF. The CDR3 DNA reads TGTGCCAGCAGCCGGACTAGCGGGGCGGATACGCAGTATTTT.

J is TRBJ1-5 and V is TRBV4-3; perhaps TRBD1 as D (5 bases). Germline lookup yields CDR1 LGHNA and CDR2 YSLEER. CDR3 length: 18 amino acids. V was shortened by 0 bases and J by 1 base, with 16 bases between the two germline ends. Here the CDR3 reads CASSQDSGGMRSNQPQHF. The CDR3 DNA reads TGCGCCAGCAGCCAAGACAGTGGGGGGATGCGGAGCAATCAGCCCCAGCATTTT.

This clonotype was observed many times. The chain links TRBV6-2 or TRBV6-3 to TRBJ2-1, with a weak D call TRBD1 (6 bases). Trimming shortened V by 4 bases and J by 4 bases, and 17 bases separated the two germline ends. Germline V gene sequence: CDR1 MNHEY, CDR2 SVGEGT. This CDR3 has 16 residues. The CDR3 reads CASSFPFRDRYNEQFF. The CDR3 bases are TGTGCCAGCAGTTTCCCCTTCCGAGACAGGTACAATGAGCAGTTCTTC.

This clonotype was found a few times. Here the CDR3 DNA reads TGTGCCAGCAGCCCTTACATGAAAGAGACCCAGTACTTC. This translates into CASSPYMKETQYF. V is TRBV3-1 and J is TRBJ2-5; D is ambiguous. V gave up 4 bases and J gave up 3 bases, with 9 bases separating them. Per the germline V gene, CDR1 is LGHDT and CDR2 is YNNKEL (reference sequence). The CDR3 consists of 13 residues.

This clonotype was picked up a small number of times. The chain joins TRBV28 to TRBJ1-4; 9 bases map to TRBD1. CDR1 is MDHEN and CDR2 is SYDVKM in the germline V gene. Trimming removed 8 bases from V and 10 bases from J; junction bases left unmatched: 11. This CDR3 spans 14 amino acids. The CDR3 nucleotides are TGTGCCAGCTCGGGACAGGGCGGACGAGGAAAACTGTTTTTT. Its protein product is CASSGQGGRGKLFF.